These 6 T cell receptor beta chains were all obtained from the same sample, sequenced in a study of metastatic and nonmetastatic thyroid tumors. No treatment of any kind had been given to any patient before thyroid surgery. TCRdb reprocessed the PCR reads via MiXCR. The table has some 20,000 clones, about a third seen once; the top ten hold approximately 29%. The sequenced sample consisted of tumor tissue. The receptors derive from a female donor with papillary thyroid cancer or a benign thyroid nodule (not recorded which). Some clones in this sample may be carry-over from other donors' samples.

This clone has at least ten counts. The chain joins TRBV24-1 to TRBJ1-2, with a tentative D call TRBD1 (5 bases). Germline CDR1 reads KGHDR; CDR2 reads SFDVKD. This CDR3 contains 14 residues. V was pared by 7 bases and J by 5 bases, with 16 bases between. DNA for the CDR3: TGTGCCACCAGCGGCCGCCGGGAGGGGTATGGCTACACCTTC. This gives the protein CATSGRREGYGYTF.

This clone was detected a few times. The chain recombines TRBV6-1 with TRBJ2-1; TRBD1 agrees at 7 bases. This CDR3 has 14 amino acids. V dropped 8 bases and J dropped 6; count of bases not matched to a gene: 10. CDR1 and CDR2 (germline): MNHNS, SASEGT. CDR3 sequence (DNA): TGTGCCAGCCGAAATACAGGGGCCTTCAATGAGCAGTTCTTC. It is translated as CASRNTGAFNEQFF.

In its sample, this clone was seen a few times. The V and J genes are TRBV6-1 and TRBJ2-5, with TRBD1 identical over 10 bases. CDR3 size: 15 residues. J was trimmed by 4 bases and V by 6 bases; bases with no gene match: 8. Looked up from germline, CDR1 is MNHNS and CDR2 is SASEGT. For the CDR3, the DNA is TGTGCCAGCAGACTGACAGGGGGCGCGGGAGAGACCCAGTACTTC. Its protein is CASRLTGGAGETQYF.

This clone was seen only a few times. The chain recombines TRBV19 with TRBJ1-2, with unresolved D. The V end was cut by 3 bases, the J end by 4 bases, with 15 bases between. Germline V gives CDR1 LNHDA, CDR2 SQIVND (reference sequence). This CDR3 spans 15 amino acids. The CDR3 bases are TGTGCCAGTAGTATTTTCGACGGCTTTAGCTATGGCTACACCTTC. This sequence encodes CASSIFDGFSYGYTF.

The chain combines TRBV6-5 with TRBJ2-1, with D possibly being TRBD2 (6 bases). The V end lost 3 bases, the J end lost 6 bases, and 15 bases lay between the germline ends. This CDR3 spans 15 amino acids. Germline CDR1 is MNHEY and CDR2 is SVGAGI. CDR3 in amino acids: CASSYLEGRGNEQFF. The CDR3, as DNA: TGTGCCAGCAGTTATCTGGAGGGAAGGGGCAATGAGCAGTTCTTC.

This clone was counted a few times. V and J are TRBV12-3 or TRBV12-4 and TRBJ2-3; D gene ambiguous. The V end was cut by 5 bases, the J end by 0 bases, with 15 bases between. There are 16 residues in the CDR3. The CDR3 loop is CASSRWGSGSTDTQYF. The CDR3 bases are TGTGCCAGCAGTCGTTGGGGATCCGGGAGCACAGATACGCAGTATTTT.